Listed below are T cell receptor beta chains from one sample, sequenced in a study of blood T cell repertoires in COVID-19. The data were produced by immunoSEQ multiplex PCR, yet TCRdb's version contains in-frame clones alone and is incomplete. This table has about 480,000 clones, about 88% appearing once. The sample comprised peripheral blood. The source of these receptors is a young man with COVID-19, enrolled during active disease. CDR3s leave out the opening cysteine and the closing phenylalanine or tryptophan. A D gene is named only where the DNA matches it firmly.

j_call v_call d_call cdr3_aa
TRBJ2-7 TRBV21-1 NA ASSRGASGRRYEQY
TRBJ2-5 TRBV27 NA ASRPSGLETQY
TRBJ2-1 TRBV3-1/TRBV3-2 TRBD2 ASSYSGGAEF
TRBJ2-7 TRBV7-8 TRBD1 ASSVDRGYEQY
TRBJ1-4 TRBV6-5 TRBD1 ASSPTGGKEKLF
TRBJ2-2 TRBV19 TRBD1 ASSRTGETGELF
TRBJ1-6 TRBV19 TRBD1 ASSEGQGISPLH
TRBJ2-7 TRBV5-4 NA ASSLSGLQVEQY
TRBJ1-4 TRBV10-2 NA ASSDQVSKLF
TRBJ2-1 TRBV19 TRBD2 ASSLGVAGGPKGQF
TRBJ1-5 TRBV2 NA ASRWSPDQPQH
TRBJ2-7 TRBV6-5 TRBD2 ASTRTSGPAYEQY
TRBJ2-3 TRBV19 NA ASSIVQGSADTQY
TRBJ1-3 TRBV29-1 NA SAYTGENTIY
TRBJ2-3 TRBV5-5 TRBD2 ASSFTSGRRLDTQY
TRBJ2-7 TRBV5-5 TRBD2 ASRLTSGRTGYEQY
TRBJ2-7 TRBV2 NA ASSDRGYEQY
TRBJ1-4 TRBV19 TRBD1 ASNDRGTNEKLF
TRBJ2-3 TRBV2 TRBD2 ASSGTSGGADTQY
TRBJ1-5 TRBV5-6 NA ASSFRGSNQPQH
TRBJ1-5 TRBV6-1 TRBD1 ASSESGGTSNQPQH
TRBJ1-6 TRBV6-1 NA ASSEVGGRRPLH
TRBJ2-7 TRBV5-1 NA ASSLGTELSYEQY
TRBJ2-7 TRBV5-1 NA ASSLGMVGGYEQY
TRBJ2-7 TRBV28 TRBD2 ASRKSGSQEQY
TRBJ2-5 TRBV24-1 NA ATSESGVETQY